Listed below are T cell receptor beta chains from one sample, sequenced in a study of blood T cells in healthy people across ages. Each CDR3 protein gets one entry after TCRdb re-called the 5' RACE reads with MiXCR. The sample consists of about 1.1 million distinct CDR3 sequences, 30% to 40% of them appearing once. Sequenced input: blood. Receptors were obtained from a young man in good health. CDR3s include the opening cysteine and the closing phenylalanine or tryptophan. A D gene is named only where the DNA matches it firmly. Only some rows state a clone size, as once, few, many or a class for expanded clones.

TRBV5-1,once,17,.,TRBJ2-7,CASSLGPEASSYNEQYF,TGCGCCAGCAGCTTGGGACCCGAGGCGAGCTCCTACAATGAGCAGTACTTC
TRBV20-1,.,16,TRBD2,TRBJ2-3,CSASSGGEDSTDTQYF,TGCAGTGCTAGCTCCGGGGGGGAAGATAGCACAGATACGCAGTATTTT
TRBV16,few,14,.,TRBJ1-1,CASSQRWSNTEAFF,TGTGCCAGCAGCCAGAGGTGGTCGAACACTGAAGCTTTCTTT
TRBV14,.,16,.,TRBJ1-1,CASSQEGWQGNTEAFF,TGTGCCAGCAGCCAAGAAGGGTGGCAGGGGAACACTGAAGCTTTCTTT
TRBV4-1,.,15,TRBD2,TRBJ2-3,CASSPQLAGSDTQYF,TGCGCCAGCAGCCCACAACTAGCGGGGTCAGATACGCAGTATTTT
TRBV27,.,14,.,TRBJ2-1,CAGSVQRDNNEQFF,TGTGCCGGCAGTGTGCAACGGGACAACAATGAGCAGTTCTTC
TRBV12-3/TRBV12-4,.,12,.,TRBJ1-1,CASRSTNTEAFF,TGTGCCAGCAGGTCCACGAACACTGAAGCTTTCTTT
TRBV9,.,14,.,TRBJ2-3,CASSVGAVGNTQYF,TGTGCCAGCAGCGTCGGAGCAGTAGGAAATACGCAGTATTTT
TRBV7-9,few,15,.,TRBJ2-1,CASSLTRNAVNEQFF,TGTGCCAGCAGCTTAACCCGTAACGCAGTCAATGAGCAGTTCTTC
TRBV5-1,.,14,.,TRBJ1-2,CASSLSPASYGYTF,TGCGCCAGCAGCTTGTCCCCGGCGTCCTATGGCTACACCTTC
TRBV12-3/TRBV12-4,many,13,.,TRBJ2-1,CASSLIRGNEQFF,TGTGCCAGCAGTTTAATTAGGGGAAATGAGCAGTTCTTC
TRBV4-3,.,14,TRBD1,TRBJ1-6,CASSPGTESSPLHF,TGCGCCAGCAGTCCCGGGACAGAGTCTTCACCCCTCCACTTT
TRBV6-2/TRBV6-3,few,14,.,TRBJ1-6,CASSVTATNSPLHF,TGTGCCAGCAGCGTGACAGCGACTAATTCACCCCTCCACTTT
TRBV5-5,few,16,.,TRBJ2-1,CASSLASRSPYNEQFF,TGTGCCAGCAGCTTGGCGAGCCGCAGCCCCTACAATGAGCAGTTCTTC
TRBV6-1,.,17,.,TRBJ2-7,CASSEGATVTSSYEQYF,TGTGCCAGCAGTGAAGGGGCAACAGTCACAAGCTCCTACGAGCAGTACTTC
TRBV20-1,.,15,.,TRBJ2-3,CSAASDTTSTDTQYF,TGCAGTGCGGCATCGGACACGACATCCACAGATACGCAGTATTTT
TRBV6-5,.,11,.,TRBJ1-6,CASRSNSPLHF,TGTGCCAGCAGAAGCAATTCACCCCTCCACTTT
TRBV5-1,.,15,TRBD1,TRBJ2-5,CASSPGTGGKRSQYF,TGCGCCAGCAGCCCAGGGACAGGGGGCAAGAGGTCCCAGTACTTC
TRBV6-1,.,14,.,TRBJ2-2,CASSDGTYTGELFF,TGTGCCAGCAGTGACGGAACATACACCGGGGAGCTGTTTTTT
TRBV29-1,few,16,.,TRBJ2-3,CSVEKFLEGFTDTQYF,TGCAGCGTTGAAAAGTTTCTTGAGGGTTTCACAGATACGCAGTATTTT
TRBV9,few,15,.,TRBJ2-1,CASSVGGTPNNEQFF,TGTGCCAGCAGCGTAGGTGGGACTCCTAACAATGAGCAGTTCTTC
TRBV6-5,.,16,.,TRBJ1-4,CASSYSGGATNEKLFF,TGTGCCAGCAGTTACTCGGGTGGGGCAACTAATGAAAAACTGTTTTTT
TRBV27,.,15,.,TRBJ2-7,CASGLSRRGVNEQYF,TGTGCCAGCGGTTTATCCCGCAGGGGAGTCAACGAGCAGTACTTC
TRBV9,.,16,TRBD1,TRBJ1-1,CASSARTGAEGTEAFF,TGTGCCAGCAGCGCTCGGACAGGGGCCGAGGGCACTGAAGCTTTCTTT
TRBV5-1,.,15,.,TRBJ2-1,CASSIDSSSYNEQFF,TGCGCCAGCAGCATTGACAGCAGCTCCTACAATGAGCAGTTCTTC
TRBV27,many,13,.,TRBJ1-2,CASSLQGFYGYTF,TGTGCCAGCAGTTTACAGGGGTTCTATGGCTACACCTTC
TRBV6-1,few,17,TRBD2,TRBJ2-1,CASSPSGTSGYYNEQFF,TGTGCCAGCAGTCCTTCCGGGACTAGCGGTTATTACAATGAGCAGTTCTTC
TRBV20-1,.,12,.,TRBJ1-1,CSARGTLGEAFF,TGCAGTGCTCGGGGGACCCTCGGTGAAGCTTTCTTT
TRBV5-1,.,16,.,TRBJ1-2,CASSGTGTSQNDGYTF,TGCGCCAGCAGCGGCACCGGGACATCACAAAACGATGGCTACACCTTC
TRBV9,.,17,.,TRBJ2-1,CASSVESTGGSVHEQFF,TGTGCCAGCAGCGTAGAATCGACGGGGGGCTCCGTGCATGAGCAGTTCTTC
TRBV13,.,16,.,TRBJ2-1,CASSWAEGAGPNEQFF,TGTGCCAGCAGCTGGGCGGAGGGGGCTGGGCCAAATGAGCAGTTCTTC